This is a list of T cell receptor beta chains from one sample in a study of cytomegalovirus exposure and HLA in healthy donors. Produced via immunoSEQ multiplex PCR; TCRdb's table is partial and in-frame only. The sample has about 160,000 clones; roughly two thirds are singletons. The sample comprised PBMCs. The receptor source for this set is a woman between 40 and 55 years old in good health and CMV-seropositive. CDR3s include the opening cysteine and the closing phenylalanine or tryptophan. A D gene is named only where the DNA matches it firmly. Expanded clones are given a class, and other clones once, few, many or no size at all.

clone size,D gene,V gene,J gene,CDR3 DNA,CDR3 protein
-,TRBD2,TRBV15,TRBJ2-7,TGTGCCACCAGCAGAGATCGCCTAGCGGAATACGAGCAGTACTTC,CATSRDRLAEYEQYF
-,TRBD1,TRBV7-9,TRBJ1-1,TGTGCCAGCAGCCGGGGGACAGGCATGAACACTGAAGCTTTCTTT,CASSRGTGMNTEAFF
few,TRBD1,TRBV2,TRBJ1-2,TGTGCCAGCAGTTCCCGGACAGGACCGTATGGCTACACCTTC,CASSSRTGPYGYTF
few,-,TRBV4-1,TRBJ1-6,TGCGCCAGCAGCCCAGCACAGGACCAATCACCCCTCCACTTT,CASSPAQDQSPLHF
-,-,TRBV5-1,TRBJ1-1,TGCGCCAGCAGCTTGGGGCTCGACAGCTCGAACACTGAAGCTTTCTTT,CASSLGLDSSNTEAFF
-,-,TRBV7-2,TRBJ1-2,TGTGCCAGCAGCTTAGGAGGGCCCCCCCTTTATGGCTACACCTTC,CASSLGGPPLYGYTF
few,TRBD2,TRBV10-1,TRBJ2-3,TGCGCCAGCAGTGAGGGACTAGCGGGAGTCACAGATACGCAGTATTTT,CASSEGLAGVTDTQYF
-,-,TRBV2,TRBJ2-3,TGTGCCAGCAGTGAAAGTAAGAGACTCCAGTATTTT,CASSESKRLQYF
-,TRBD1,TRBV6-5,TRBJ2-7,TGTGCCAGCAGGCCCGGGACAGTTCTCTCCTACGAGCAGTCCTTC,CASRPGTVLSYEQSF
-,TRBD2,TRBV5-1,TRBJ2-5,TGCGCCAGCAGCCCGGGACTAGAGCAAGAGACCCAGTACTTC,CASSPGLEQETQYF
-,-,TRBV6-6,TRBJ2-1,TGTGCCAGCAGACAAACAGGGAGTGAGCAGTTCTTC,CASRQTGSEQFF
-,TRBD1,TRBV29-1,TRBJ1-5,TGCAGCGTTGAAGGGGGACAGGTCGATCAGCCCCAGAATTTT,CSVEGGQVDQPQNF
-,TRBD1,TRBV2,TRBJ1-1,TGTGCCAGCAGAGGTGACAGGGGGCAGTTAGCTTTCTTT,CASRGDRGQLAFF
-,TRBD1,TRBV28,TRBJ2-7,TGTGCCAGGGGGACAGGAACCTACGAGCAGTACTTC,CARGTGTYEQYF
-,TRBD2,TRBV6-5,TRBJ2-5,TGTGCCAGCAAGGGTAGCGGGGGGGTTGGAGAGACCCAGTACTTC,CASKGSGGVGETQYF
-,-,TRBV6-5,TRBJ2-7,TGTGCCAGCAGTTGGGCAGGTGTCTACGAGCAGTACTTC,CASSWAGVYEQYF